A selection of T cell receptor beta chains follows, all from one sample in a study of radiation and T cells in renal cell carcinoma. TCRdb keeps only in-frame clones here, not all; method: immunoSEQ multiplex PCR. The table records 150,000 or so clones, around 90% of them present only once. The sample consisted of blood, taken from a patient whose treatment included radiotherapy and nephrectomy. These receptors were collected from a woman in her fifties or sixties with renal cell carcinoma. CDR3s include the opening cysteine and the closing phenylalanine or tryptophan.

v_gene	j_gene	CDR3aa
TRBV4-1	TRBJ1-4	CASSLTGLTNEKLFF
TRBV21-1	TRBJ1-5	CASPLPGHGNQPQHF
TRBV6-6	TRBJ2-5	CASSYPKETQYF
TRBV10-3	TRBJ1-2	CAISGTGGNYGYTF
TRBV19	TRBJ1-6	CASNRATNSPLHF
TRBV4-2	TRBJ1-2	CASSQRDQGYGYTF
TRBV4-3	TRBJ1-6	CASSPDRASPLHF
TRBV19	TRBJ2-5	CASTPQAFQETQYF
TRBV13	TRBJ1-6	CASSQNRGLGNSPLHF
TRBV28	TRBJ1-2	CASRPRRAYGYTF
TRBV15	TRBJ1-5	CATSRDSGSNQPQHF
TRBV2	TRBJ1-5	CASTGETVPMSQPQHF
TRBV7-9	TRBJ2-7	CASSLRQGAREQYF
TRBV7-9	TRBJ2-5	CASSKLAGGKETQYF
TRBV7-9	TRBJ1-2	CASSSIGAANYGYTF
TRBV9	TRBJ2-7	CASSVGRSSYEQYF
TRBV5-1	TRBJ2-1	CASSTGRIPYNEQFF
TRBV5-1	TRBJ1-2	CASSLRQGALRNYGYTF
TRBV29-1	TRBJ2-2	CSVRQDRVNTGELFF
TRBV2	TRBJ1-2	CASSGTGFFGYTF
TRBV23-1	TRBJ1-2	CASSRYPMTGGYTF
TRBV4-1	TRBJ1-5	CASSQVPLGGYQPQHF
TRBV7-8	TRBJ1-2	CASSLGGGYDYGYTF
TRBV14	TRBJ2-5	CASSQGFTTQYF
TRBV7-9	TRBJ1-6	CASSLGGPGDSPLHF
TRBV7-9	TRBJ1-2	CASSPDDSYGYTF
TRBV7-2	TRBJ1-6	CASSLENSPLHF
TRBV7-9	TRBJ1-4	CASSLAQPGQGGKLFF
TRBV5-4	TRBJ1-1	CASSPGQGTNTEAFF
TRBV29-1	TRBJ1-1	CSANPLSGGTEAFF
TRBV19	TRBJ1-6	CASSISDGNSPLHF
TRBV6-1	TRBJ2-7	CASSRDSSAYEQYF
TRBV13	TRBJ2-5	CAWWGAKETQYF
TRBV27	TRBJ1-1	CASREGRVEKAFF
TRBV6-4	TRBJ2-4	CASNILAGGRYAKNIQYF
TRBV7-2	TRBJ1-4	CASSLVPPSEKLFF
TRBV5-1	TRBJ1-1	CASSQDRGQVNTEAFF
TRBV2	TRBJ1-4	CASSEPRGGGEKLFF
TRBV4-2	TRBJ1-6	CASSHDSPDNSPLHF
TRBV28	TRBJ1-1	CASSLPGQDRRHTEAFF
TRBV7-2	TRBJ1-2	CASSSLGQGNGYTF
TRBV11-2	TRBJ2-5	CASSLNSGGGRVQETQYF
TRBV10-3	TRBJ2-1	CAISEGRAAYNEQFF
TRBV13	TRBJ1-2	CASSLGTLNYGYTF
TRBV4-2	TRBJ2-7	CASSRETTGAEQYF
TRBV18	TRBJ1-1	CASSPPSQLMNTEAFF
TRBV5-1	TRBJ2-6	CASSLQSSGANVLTF
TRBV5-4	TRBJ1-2	CASSRQNFNYGYTF
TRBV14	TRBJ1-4	CASSHWDLKEKLFF
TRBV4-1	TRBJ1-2	CASSQGQGARNGYTF